This T cell receptor (beta chain) derives from a study of molecular identifiers for immune sequencing clone quantification. About the research overall: Four of five RNA aliquots from approximately 20,000 or 100,000 naive CD8 T cells were sequenced.

Study outcomes and limitations: Clones exceeding 20 RNA copies carried over 97% of effector molecules but under 1% of naive-cell molecules.

The CDR3 has 14 residues. V was clipped by 5 bases and J by 4 bases; unmatched bases: 4. CDR1 is GTSNPN, CDR2 SVGIG, per germline (reference sequence). The authors built bulk TCR libraries by previously described methods with listed TCR primers. TCRdb used MiXCR to reprocess the PCR reads, holding one entry per CDR3 protein. Of approximately 590,000 distinct CDR3 sequences listed, around 25% were seen once; the top ten hold 0.6% to 0.9%. This clonotype was seen repeatedly, ten times or more. Its specificity is unknown. Sequencing input: naive CD8+ T cells from blood, with Jurkat cell RNA spiked in. Sample subset: FACS-sorted CD8+CD4-CCR7+CD45RA+ naive T cells. The sequence was obtained from a human donor in good health. Some libraries in this study had Jurkat cell RNA spiked in. The chain carries TRBV30 and TRBJ2-3; 12 nucleotides line up with TRBD2. The CDR3 spells CAWETSGSADTQYF. CDR3 bases: TGTGCCTGGGAGACTAGCGGGAGTGCAGATACGCAGTATTTT.